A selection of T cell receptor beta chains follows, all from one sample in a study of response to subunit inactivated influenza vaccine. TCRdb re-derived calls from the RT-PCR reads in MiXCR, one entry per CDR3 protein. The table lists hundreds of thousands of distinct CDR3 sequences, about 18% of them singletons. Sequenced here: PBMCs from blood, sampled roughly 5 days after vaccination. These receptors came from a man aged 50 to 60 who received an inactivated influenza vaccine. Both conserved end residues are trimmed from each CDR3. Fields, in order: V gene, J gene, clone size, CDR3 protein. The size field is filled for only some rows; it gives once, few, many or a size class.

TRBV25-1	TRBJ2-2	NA	ASSEAMSGELF
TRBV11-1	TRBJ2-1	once	ASSLPTGVEQF
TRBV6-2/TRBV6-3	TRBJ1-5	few	ASSYRGNGNQPQH
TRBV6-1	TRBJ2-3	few	ASKITGTGPTDTQY
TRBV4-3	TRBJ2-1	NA	ASSLALTGSSYNEQF
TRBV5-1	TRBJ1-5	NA	ASSYTGGSNQPQH
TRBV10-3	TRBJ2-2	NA	AISDWGDRDTGELF
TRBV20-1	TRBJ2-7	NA	SARGQDGKYEQY
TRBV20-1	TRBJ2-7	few	SARDLIAGDSYEQY
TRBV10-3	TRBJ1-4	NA	AISELQGATNEKLF
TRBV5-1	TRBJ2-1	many	ASSLEIGEVYNEQF
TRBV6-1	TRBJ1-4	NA	ASSPDGRNEKLF
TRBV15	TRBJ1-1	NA	ATSRRVPNTEAF
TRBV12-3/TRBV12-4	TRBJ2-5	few	ASSYSGGAAPQY
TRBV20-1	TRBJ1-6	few	SAHDLQGAIDSPLH
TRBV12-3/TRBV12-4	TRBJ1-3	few	ATMVADTIY
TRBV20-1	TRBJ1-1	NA	CARTNQRTADTEAF
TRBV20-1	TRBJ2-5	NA	SAEPRDRAKETQY
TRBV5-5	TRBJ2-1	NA	ASSLLGASSYNEQF
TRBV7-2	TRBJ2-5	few	ASSFSAKETQY
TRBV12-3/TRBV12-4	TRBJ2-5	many	ASSFSGGETQY
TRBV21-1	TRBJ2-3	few	ASWFRTDLAGLSTDTQY
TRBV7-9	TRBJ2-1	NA	ASSLRGRPSDEQF
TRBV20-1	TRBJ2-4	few	SATSLARGASRVNIQY
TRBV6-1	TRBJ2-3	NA	ASRSVITDTQY
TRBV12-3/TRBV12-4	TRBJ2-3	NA	ASRGEGLPGDTQY
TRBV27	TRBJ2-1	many	ASSFVGGTYNEQF
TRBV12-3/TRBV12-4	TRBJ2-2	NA	ASKSVRGLTGELF
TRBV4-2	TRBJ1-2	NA	ASSQTRGQSNYGYT
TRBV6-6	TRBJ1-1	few	ASSPRWGSAF
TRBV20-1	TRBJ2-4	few	SARLGGAKNIQY
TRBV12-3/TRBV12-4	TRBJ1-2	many	ASSLGQNYGYT
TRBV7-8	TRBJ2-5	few	ASSFGTLQETQY
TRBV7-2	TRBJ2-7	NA	ASSLVPGQPNHEQY
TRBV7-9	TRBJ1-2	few	ASSPPYT
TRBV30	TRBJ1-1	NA	AWSEGLNTEAF
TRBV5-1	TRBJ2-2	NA	ASSLLSRSNTGELF
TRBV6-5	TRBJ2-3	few	ASSYPGGNTQY
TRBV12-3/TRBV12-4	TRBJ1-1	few	ASSAPWTGNTEAF
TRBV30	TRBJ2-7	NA	AWSVGNLNEQY
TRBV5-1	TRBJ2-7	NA	ASSFVIDTYEQY
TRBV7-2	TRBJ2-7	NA	ASSLATVSYEQY
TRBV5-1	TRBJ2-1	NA	ASSLQGLNEQF
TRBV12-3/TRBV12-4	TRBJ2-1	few	ASSLGGGGQGEQF
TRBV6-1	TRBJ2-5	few	ASSEADTQETQY
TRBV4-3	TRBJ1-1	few	ASSQDKKNTEAF
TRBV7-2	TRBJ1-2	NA	ASSSSAGSGYGYT
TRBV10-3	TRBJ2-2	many	AITRDRGSGELF
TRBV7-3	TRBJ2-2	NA	ASSPGTGGPRELF
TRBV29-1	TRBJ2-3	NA	STGRNPTDTQY
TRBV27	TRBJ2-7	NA	ASSLSGTGNYEQY
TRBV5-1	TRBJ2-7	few	ASTRTPEVSYEQY
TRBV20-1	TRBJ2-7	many	SARGFRDGYEQY